Sequencing of this T cell receptor (beta chain) was carried out in a study of T cell responses to AZD1222 COVID-19 vaccine. The data were produced by immunoSEQ multiplex PCR, yet TCRdb's version contains in-frame clones alone and is incomplete. The sample shows 180,000 or so clones, about 93% of them seen only once. Sample: peripheral blood, taken on day 0 of AZD1222 vaccination. The receptor's source is an adult in good health.

The CDR3 DNA reads TGTGCCAGTAGCGCAGGGGGCCGCAATCAGCCCCAGCATTTT. As protein: CASSAGGRNQPQHF. The chain employs TRBV19 and TRBJ1-5; 8 bases agree with TRBD1. The CDR3 loop spans 14 amino acids. The germline CDR1 and CDR2 sequences are LNHDA and SQIVND (reference sequence). Germline trimming cut 6 bases from V and 2 bases from J; bases unmatched to any gene: 3.